The clone carrying this T cell receptor beta chain was recorded at least ten times. Its antigen is undetermined. TCRbeta library construction was performed incorporating unique molecular identifiers. TCRdb processed the PCR reads anew with MiXCR; each CDR3 protein has one entry. The table includes some 600,000 distinct CDR3 sequences, 10% to 15% detected once. The record originates from a study of T-cell reconstitution after alpha-beta-depleted transplantation in children. Trimming removed 4 bases from V and 7 bases from J, with 8 bases in between. Germline assignment: CDR1 MDHEN and CDR2 SYDVKM. The CDR3 consists of 11 residues. Points from the study as a whole: One year after transplant, T-cell counts and diversity came mostly from newly produced T cells. Surviving recipient T cells and intrathymic progenitors accounted for some patients' high TCRbeta diversity at day 60. Expanded graft clones numbering several hundred reportedly gave rise to alpha-beta T cells about two months after transplant.

The clonotype originates from a male patient under 18 who had a stem cell transplant for acute myeloid leukemia, so the T cells may come from the graft donor. Sequenced material: PBMCs, mostly from graft donor cells, taken 360 days after TCRalphabeta/CD19-depleted stem cell transplant. The chain is built from TRBV28 and TRBJ2-7; D uncertain. The CDR3 region is CASSSPWEQYF. The CDR3 nucleotides are TGTGCCAGCAGTTCGCCGTGGGAGCAGTACTTC.